The clone carrying this T cell receptor (beta chain) has a single count. The data are from a study of blood T cell repertoires in COVID-19. Study background: Samples came from the United States, Italy and Spain, spanning acute and convalescent COVID-19. PBMCs, B-cell-depleted T cells, or T cells were the source of the cDNA or gDNA that made up the material.

CDR3 length: 16 amino acids. Looked up from germline, CDR1 is SGHNT and CDR2 is YYREEE (reference sequence). The trim removed 0 bases at V and 3 bases at J, leaving 6 bases unmatched. In the original processing: Scientists estimated how many nucleated cells there were by amplifying reference gene primers. The table came from immunoSEQ multiplex PCR; TCRdb's copy has only in-frame clones and leaves some out. The V and J calls and the clone size are those of that table, but D and trimming were determined from the DNA. The sample has about 270,000 clones; about 80% are singletons. Sample: peripheral blood. This rearrangement joins TRBV5-4 to TRBJ2-1; 7 nucleotides align to TRBD2. The TCR originated in a woman aged 45-65 years who had recovered from COVID-19. The CDR3 loop reads CASSLEGGSLYNEQFF. Written as DNA, the CDR3 is TGTGCCAGCAGCTTGGAGGGAGGGAGCCTCTACAATGAGCAGTTCTTC. Combining the CDR3 with reference TRBV5-4 and TRBJ2-1 gives the whole variable domain ETGVTQSPTHLIKTRGQQVTLRCSSQSGHNTVSWYQQALGQGPQFIFQYYREEENGRGNFPPRFSGLQFPNYSSELNVNALELDDSALYLCASSLEGGSLYNEQFFGPGTRLTVL.